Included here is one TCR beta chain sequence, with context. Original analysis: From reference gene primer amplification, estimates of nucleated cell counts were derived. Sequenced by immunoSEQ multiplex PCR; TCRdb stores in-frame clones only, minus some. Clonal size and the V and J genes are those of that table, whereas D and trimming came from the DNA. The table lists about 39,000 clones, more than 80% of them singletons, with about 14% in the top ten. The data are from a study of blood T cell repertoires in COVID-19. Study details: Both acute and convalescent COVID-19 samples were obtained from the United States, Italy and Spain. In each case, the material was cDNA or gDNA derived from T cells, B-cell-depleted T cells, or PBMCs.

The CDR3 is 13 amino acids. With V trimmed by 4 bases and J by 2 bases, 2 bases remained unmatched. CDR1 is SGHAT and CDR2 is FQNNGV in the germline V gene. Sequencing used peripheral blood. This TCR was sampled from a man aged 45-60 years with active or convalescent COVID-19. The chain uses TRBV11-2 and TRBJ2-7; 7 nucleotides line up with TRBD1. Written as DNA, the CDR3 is TGTGCCAGCAGCTCTCAGGGGGCCTACGAGCAGTACTTC. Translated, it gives CASSSQGAYEQYF.